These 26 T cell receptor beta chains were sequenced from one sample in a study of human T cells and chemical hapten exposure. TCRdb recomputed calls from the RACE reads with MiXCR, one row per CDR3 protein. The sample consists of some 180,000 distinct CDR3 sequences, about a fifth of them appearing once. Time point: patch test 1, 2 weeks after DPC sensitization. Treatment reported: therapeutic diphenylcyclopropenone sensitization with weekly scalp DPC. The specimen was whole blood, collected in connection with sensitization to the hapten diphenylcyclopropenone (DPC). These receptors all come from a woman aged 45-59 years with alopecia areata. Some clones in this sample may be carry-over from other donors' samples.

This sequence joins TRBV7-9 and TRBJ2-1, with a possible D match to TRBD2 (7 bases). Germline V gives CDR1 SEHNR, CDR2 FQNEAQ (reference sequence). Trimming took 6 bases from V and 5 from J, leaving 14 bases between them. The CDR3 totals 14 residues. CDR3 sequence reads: CASRAGGADNEQFF. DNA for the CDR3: TGTGCCAGCAGGGCTGGGGGGGCTGACAATGAGCAGTTCTTC.

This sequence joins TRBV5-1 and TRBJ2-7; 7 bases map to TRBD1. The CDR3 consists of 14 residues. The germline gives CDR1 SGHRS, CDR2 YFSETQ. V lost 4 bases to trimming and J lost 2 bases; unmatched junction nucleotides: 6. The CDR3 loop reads CASSVDRRTYEQYF. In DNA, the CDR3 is TGCGCCAGCAGCGTGGACAGGCGGACCTACGAGCAGTACTTC.

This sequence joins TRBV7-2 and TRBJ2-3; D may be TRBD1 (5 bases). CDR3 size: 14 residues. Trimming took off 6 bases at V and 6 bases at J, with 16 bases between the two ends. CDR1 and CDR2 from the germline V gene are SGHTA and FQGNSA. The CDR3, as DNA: TGTGCCAGCAGTACGGACACACCGCAGGATACGCAGTATTTT. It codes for CASSTDTPQDTQYF.

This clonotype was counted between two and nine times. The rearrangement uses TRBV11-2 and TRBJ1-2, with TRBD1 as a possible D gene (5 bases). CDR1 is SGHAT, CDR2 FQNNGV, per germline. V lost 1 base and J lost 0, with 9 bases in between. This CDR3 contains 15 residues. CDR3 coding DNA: TGTGCCAGCAGCTTAGGGGACCCTACTAACTATGGCTACACCTTC. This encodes CASSLGDPTNYGYTF.

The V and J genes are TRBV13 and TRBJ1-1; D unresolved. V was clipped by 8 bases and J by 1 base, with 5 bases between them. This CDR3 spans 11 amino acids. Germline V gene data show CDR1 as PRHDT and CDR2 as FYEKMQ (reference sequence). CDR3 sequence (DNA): TGTGCCAGCGGAAAGAACACTGAAGCTTTCTTT. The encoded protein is CASGKNTEAFF.

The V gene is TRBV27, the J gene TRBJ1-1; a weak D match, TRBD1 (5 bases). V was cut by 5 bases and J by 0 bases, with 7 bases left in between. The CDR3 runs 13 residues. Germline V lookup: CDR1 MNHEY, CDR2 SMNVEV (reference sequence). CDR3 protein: CASSPGMNTEAFF. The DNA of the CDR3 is TGTGCCAGCAGTCCAGGGATGAACACTGAAGCTTTCTTT.

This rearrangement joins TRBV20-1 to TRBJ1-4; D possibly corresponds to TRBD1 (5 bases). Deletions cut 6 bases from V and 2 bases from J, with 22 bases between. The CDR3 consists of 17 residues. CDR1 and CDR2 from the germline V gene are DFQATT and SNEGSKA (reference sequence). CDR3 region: CSARKPRQGRTNEKLFF. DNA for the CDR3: TGCAGTGCCAGGAAACCCAGGCAGGGAAGGACTAATGAAAAACTGTTTTTT.

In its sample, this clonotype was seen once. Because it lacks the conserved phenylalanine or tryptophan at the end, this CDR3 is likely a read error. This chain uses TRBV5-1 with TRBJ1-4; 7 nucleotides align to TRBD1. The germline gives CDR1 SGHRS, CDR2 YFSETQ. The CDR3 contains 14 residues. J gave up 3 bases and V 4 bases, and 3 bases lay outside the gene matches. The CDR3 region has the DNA TGCGCCAGCAGCCCGACAGGGTCTAATGAAAAACTGTTTTCT. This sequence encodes CASSPTGSNEKLFS.

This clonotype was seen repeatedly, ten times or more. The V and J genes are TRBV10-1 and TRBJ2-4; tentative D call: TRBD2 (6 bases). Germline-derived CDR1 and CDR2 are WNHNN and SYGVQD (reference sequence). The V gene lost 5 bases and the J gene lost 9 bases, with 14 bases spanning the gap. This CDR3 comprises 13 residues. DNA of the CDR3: TGCGCCAGCAGTAAGGAACCCGGGGGCATTCAGTACTTC. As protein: CASSKEPGGIQYF.

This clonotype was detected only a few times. CDR3 region: CATSALTRGEQFF. CDR3 DNA: TGTGCCACCAGCGCGCTCACCAGGGGTGAGCAGTTCTTC. The chain recombines TRBV15 with TRBJ2-1, with a tentative D call TRBD1 (6 bases). Trimming took 5 bases from V and 9 from J, leaving 14 bases between them. This CDR3 has 13 amino acids. Germline-derived CDR1 and CDR2 are LNHNV and YYDKDF (reference sequence).

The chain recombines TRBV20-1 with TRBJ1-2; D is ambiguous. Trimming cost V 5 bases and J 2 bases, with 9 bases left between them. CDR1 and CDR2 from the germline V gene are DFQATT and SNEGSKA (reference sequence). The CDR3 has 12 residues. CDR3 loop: CSAETPNYGYTF. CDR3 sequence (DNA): TGCAGTGCTGAGACACCAAACTATGGCTACACCTTC.

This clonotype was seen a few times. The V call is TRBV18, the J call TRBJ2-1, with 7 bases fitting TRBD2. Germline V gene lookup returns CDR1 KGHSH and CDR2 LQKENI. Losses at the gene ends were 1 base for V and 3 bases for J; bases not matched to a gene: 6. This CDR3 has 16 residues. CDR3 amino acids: CASSPRGGRVYNEQFF. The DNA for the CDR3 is TGTGCCAGCTCACCACGAGGAGGGAGGGTCTACAATGAGCAGTTCTTC.

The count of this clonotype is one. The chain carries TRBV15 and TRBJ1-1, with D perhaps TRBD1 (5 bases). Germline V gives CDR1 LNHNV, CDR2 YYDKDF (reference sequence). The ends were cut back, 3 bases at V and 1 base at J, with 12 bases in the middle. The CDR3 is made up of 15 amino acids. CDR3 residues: CATSRVRDPNTEAFF. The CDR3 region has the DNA TGTGCCACCAGCAGGGTAAGGGACCCGAACACTGAAGCTTTCTTT.

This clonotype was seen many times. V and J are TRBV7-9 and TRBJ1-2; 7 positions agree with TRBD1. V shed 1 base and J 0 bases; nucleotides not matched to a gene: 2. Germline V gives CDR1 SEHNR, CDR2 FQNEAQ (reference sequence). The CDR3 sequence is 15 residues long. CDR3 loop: CASSLGGTANYGYTF. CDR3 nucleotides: TGTGCCAGCAGCTTAGGAGGGACAGCTAACTATGGCTACACCTTC.

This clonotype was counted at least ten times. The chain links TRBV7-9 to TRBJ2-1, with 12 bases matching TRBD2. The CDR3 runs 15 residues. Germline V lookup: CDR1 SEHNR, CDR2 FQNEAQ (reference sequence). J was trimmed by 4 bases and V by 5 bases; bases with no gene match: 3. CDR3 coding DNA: TGTGCCAGCAGCCTGACTAGCGGGAGATACAATGAGCAGTTCTTC. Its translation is CASSLTSGRYNEQFF. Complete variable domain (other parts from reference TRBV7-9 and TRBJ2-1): DTGVSQNPRHKITKRGQNVTFRCDPISEHNRLYWYRQTLGQGPEFLTYFQNEAQLEKSRLLSDRFSAERPKGSFSTLEIQRTEQGDSAMYLCASSLTSGRYNEQFFGPGTRLTVL.

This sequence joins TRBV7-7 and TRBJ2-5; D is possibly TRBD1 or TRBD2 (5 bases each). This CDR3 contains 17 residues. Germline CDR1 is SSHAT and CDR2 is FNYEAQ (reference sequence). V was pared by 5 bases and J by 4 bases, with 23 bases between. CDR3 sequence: CASSRTSGTQGLETQYF. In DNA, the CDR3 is TGTGCCAGCAGCCGTACCTCCGGGACCCAAGGGCTAGAGACCCAGTACTTC.

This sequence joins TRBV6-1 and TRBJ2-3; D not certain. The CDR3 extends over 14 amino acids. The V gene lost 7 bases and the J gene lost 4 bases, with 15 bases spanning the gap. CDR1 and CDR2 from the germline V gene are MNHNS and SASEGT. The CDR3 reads CASISSKSADTQYF. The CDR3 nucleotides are TGTGCCAGCATTTCTTCCAAGTCAGCAGATACGCAGTATTTT.

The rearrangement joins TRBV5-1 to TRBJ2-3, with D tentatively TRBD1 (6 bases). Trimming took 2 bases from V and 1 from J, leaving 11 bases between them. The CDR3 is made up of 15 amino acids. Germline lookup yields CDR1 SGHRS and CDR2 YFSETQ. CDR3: CASSFRDIRTDTQYF. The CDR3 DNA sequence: TGCGCCAGCAGCTTCCGGGACATCCGCACAGATACGCAGTATTTT.

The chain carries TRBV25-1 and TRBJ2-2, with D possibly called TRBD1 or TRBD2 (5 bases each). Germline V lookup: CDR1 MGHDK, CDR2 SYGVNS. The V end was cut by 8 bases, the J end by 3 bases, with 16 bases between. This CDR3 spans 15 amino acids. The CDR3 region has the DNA TGTGCCAGCCTATCGGGGCCTGCATACACCGGGGAGCTGTTTTTT. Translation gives CASLSGPAYTGELFF.

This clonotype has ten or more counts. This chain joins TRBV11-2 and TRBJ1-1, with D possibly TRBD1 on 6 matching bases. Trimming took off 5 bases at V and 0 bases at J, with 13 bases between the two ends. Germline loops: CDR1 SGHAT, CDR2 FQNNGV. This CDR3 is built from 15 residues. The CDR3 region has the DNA TGTGCCAGCAGCCAACGGGGGGGCTTGAACACTGAAGCTTTCTTT. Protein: CASSQRGGLNTEAFF.

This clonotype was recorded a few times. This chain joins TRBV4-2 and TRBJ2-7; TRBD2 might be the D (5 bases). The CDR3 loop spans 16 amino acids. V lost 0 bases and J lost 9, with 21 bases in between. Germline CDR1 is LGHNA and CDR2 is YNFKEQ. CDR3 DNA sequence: TGTGCCAGCAGCCAAGACGCCAGGACGCCAGCGGCAAGGCAGTACTTC. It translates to CASSQDARTPAARQYF.

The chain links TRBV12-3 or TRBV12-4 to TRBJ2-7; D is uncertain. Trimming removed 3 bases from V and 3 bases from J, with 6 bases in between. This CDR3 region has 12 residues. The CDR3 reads CASSFLLYEQYF. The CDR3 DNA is TGTGCCAGCAGTTTTTTACTCTACGAGCAGTACTTC.

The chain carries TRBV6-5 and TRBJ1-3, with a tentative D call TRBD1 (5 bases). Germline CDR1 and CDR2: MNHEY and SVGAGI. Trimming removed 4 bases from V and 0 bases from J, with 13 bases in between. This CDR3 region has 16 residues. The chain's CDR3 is CASSSLITGSGNTIYF. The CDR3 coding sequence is TGTGCCAGCAGTTCGTTAATTACAGGCTCTGGAAACACCATATATTTT.

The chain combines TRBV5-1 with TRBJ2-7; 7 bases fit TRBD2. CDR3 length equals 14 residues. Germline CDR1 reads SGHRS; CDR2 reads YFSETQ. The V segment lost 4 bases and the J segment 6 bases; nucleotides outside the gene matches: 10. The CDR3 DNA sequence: TGCGCCAGCAGCACCGGACTAGAACCTTCCGAGCAGTACTTC. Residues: CASSTGLEPSEQYF.

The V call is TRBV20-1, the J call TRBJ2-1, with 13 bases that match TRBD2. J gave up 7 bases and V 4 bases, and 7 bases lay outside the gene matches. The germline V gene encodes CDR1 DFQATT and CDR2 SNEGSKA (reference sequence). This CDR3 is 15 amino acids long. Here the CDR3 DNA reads TGCAGTGCTAACGGACTAGCGGGAGCGGGAAATGAGCAGTTCTTC. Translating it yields CSANGLAGAGNEQFF.

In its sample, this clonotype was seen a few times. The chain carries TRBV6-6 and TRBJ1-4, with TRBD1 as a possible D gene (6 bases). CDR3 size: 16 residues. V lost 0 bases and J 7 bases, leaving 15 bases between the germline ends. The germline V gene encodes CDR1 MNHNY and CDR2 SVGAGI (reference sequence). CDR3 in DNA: TGTGCCAGCAGTTACTCGCTGGGGGGGCCTGGTGAAAAACTGTTTTTT. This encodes CASSYSLGGPGEKLFF.